These T cell receptor beta chains were read from a single sample in a study of T cells in Graves' hyperthyroidism and ophthalmopathy. TCRdb reprocessed the multiplex PCR reads via MiXCR and lists one record per CDR3 protein. Seen here are hundreds of thousands of distinct CDR3 sequences, roughly 15% observed once, and the top ten hold around 12%. The sample was blood. The receptor source for this set is a woman in her forties or fifties with Graves' ophthalmopathy. Both conserved end residues are part of each CDR3. D genes are given only for firm matches. The size field is filled for only some rows; it gives once, few, many or a size class.

V: TRBV7-9
size: .
J: TRBJ2-7
D: .
DNA: TGTGCCAGCAGCTCAGACTACGACTACGAGCAGTACTTC
CDR3: CASSSDYDYEQYF

V: TRBV3-1
size: .
J: TRBJ2-3
D: .
DNA: TGTGCCAGCAGCCCAAGACTGATCCTTCTCAGAGATACGCAGTATTTT
CDR3: CASSPRLILLRDTQYF

V: TRBV5-8
size: few
J: TRBJ1-3
D: .
DNA: TGTGCCAGCAGCTCTGGGACAATCGGAAGCACCATATATTTT
CDR3: CASSSGTIGSTIYF

V: TRBV28
size: many
J: TRBJ2-5
D: .
DNA: TGTGCCAGCAGTTTGGGACTGAGGGGGATGGAGACCCAGTACTTC
CDR3: CASSLGLRGMETQYF

V: TRBV5-1
size: many
J: TRBJ2-1
D: .
DNA: TGCGCCAGCAGCGCCACTAGCTGGAGCTCCTACAATGAGCAGTTCTTC
CDR3: CASSATSWSSYNEQFF

V: TRBV5-1
size: many
J: TRBJ1-1
D: .
DNA: TGCGCCAGCACCCTGGGGGAGGACACTGAAGCTTTCTTT
CDR3: CASTLGEDTEAFF

V: TRBV18
size: .
J: TRBJ1-5
D: .
DNA: TGTGCCAGCTCACCGGGGATGGCCGGCAATCAACCCCAGCATTTT
CDR3: CASSPGMAGNQPQHF

V: TRBV7-6
size: few
J: TRBJ1-5
D: .
DNA: TGTGCCAGCAGCTTAAACTCAGGGAGCAATCAGCCCCAGCATTTT
CDR3: CASSLNSGSNQPQHF

V: TRBV7-9
size: few
J: TRBJ1-5
D: .
DNA: TGTGCCAGCAGCTTAGGAGGGGAGGACAATCAGCCCCAGCATTTT
CDR3: CASSLGGEDNQPQHF

V: TRBV28
size: .
J: TRBJ1-3
D: .
DNA: TGTGCCAGCAGTTCAGCCGGGAGCGGGGACGGAAACACCGTATATTTT
CDR3: CASSSAGSGDGNTVYF

V: TRBV11-3
size: .
J: TRBJ2-5
D: .
DNA: TGTGCCAGCAGCCCAAGAGACGGAAAAGAGACCCAGTACTTC
CDR3: CASSPRDGKETQYF

V: TRBV27
size: .
J: TRBJ2-7
D: TRBD1
DNA: TGTGCCAGCAGATGGACAGGCCAAGGCTACGAGCAGTACTTC
CDR3: CASRWTGQGYEQYF

V: TRBV27
size: few
J: TRBJ2-3
D: TRBD2
DNA: TGTGCCAGCAGCCAAATAATTAGCGGGAGGGATGCAAATACGCAGTATTTT
CDR3: CASSQIISGRDANTQYF

V: TRBV28
size: many
J: TRBJ2-3
D: TRBD1
DNA: TGTGCCAGCAGTTCAAGACAGGGTTACACAGATACGCAGTATTTT
CDR3: CASSSRQGYTDTQYF

V: TRBV25-1
size: once
J: TRBJ2-5
D: .
DNA: TGTGCCAGCAGTGAATTTCTAGGGAGGAGGGAGACCCAGTACTTC
CDR3: CASSEFLGRRETQYF

V: TRBV5-6
size: few
J: TRBJ2-7
D: TRBD2
DNA: TGTGCCAGCAGCTTGACTAGCGGGAGCCCCTACGAGCAGTACTTC
CDR3: CASSLTSGSPYEQYF

V: TRBV12-3/TRBV12-4
size: many
J: TRBJ2-1
D: TRBD2
DNA: TGTGCCAGCCGTGGGGGACTAGCGGGAGTGGGCAATGAGCAGTTCTTC
CDR3: CASRGGLAGVGNEQFF

V: TRBV4-2
size: few
J: TRBJ2-7
D: TRBD2
DNA: TGTGCCAGCAGCCAAGATTGGACTAGGAGCTCCTACGAGCAGTACTTC
CDR3: CASSQDWTRSSYEQYF

V: TRBV20-1
size: few
J: TRBJ1-5
D: .
DNA: TGCAGTGCTCTGTTCCCCGGAGGAAGCAATCAGCCCCAGCATTTT
CDR3: CSALFPGGSNQPQHF

V: TRBV28
size: few
J: TRBJ2-3
D: TRBD2
DNA: TGTGCCAGCAGGCTAGCGGCAGGGAGCACAGATACGCAGTATTTT
CDR3: CASRLAAGSTDTQYF

V: TRBV3-2
size: many
J: TRBJ2-3
D: .
DNA: TGTGCCAGCAGCCAAAGGGGGGACCAAAGCACAGATACGCAGTATTTT
CDR3: CASSQRGDQSTDTQYF

V: TRBV18
size: many
J: TRBJ1-1
D: TRBD1
DNA: TGTGCCAGCTCACCGGGACAGGGGTTGAACACTGAAGCTTTCTTT
CDR3: CASSPGQGLNTEAFF

V: TRBV24-1
size: .
J: TRBJ2-1
D: .
DNA: TGTGCCACCAGTGGGTCTAGGGGGAGGTCCTACAATGAGCAGTTCTTC
CDR3: CATSGSRGRSYNEQFF

V: TRBV12-3/TRBV12-4
size: .
J: TRBJ2-2
D: TRBD2
DNA: TGTGCCAGCAGGCGACTAGCGGGAGGGCCTACCGGGGAGCTGTTTTTT
CDR3: CASRRLAGGPTGELFF

V: TRBV11-3
size: .
J: TRBJ1-1
D: TRBD1
DNA: TGTGCCAGCAGAACCGGGACAGGGGCGAACACTGAAGCTTTCTTT
CDR3: CASRTGTGANTEAFF

V: TRBV3-1
size: few
J: TRBJ1-2
D: TRBD1
DNA: TGTGCCAGCAGCCAAGTATCAGCAGGGGGAATAGGCTACACCTTC
CDR3: CASSQVSAGGIGYTF

V: TRBV7-6
size: few
J: TRBJ2-3
D: .
DNA: TGTGCCAGCAGCTTGGGGGGTCCCGAGGATACGCAGTATTTT
CDR3: CASSLGGPEDTQYF

V: TRBV3-1
size: many
J: TRBJ2-7
D: .
DNA: TGTGCCAGCAGCCAAGGGGCGGGAACCTACGAGCAGTACTTC
CDR3: CASSQGAGTYEQYF

V: TRBV20-1
size: many
J: TRBJ2-3
D: .
DNA: TGCAGTGCTAGAGCCAGTAGGGATACGCAGTATTTT
CDR3: CSARASRDTQYF

V: TRBV12-3/TRBV12-4
size: few
J: TRBJ1-6
D: .
DNA: TGTGCCACCCGGACACTGCCCGGTTCACCCCTCCACTTT
CDR3: CATRTLPGSPLHF

V: TRBV11-2
size: few
J: TRBJ2-2
D: TRBD1
DNA: TGTGCCAGCAGCTTAGATCTAGTCCTAACTAAGGGGGCTGTCGGGGAGCTGTTTTTT
CDR3: CASSLDLVLTKGAVGELFF

V: TRBV7-2
size: .
J: TRBJ2-3
D: .
DNA: TGTGCCAGCAGCCCGGGACGGATGTCAGATACGCAGTATTTT
CDR3: CASSPGRMSDTQYF

V: TRBV7-2
size: many
J: TRBJ1-1
D: TRBD1
DNA: TGTGCCAGCAGCTTATCAGGGGGCTTACTGTACACTGAAGCTTTCTTT
CDR3: CASSLSGGLLYTEAFF

V: TRBV11-2
size: .
J: TRBJ2-7
D: TRBD2
DNA: TGTGCCAGCAGCTTCACCGGGACTACGAGCGAGCAGTACTTC
CDR3: CASSFTGTTSEQYF

V: TRBV6-1
size: .
J: TRBJ2-1
D: .
DNA: TGTGCCAGCAGTCCTCCTAATGAGCAGTTCTTC
CDR3: CASSPPNEQFF

V: TRBV20-1
size: many
J: TRBJ2-6
D: .
DNA: TGCAGTGCGACATCAGGGGCCGGGGCCAACGTCCTGACTTTC
CDR3: CSATSGAGANVLTF

V: TRBV12-5
size: many
J: TRBJ1-1
D: .
DNA: TGTGCTAGTGGTTTGGTAAGGATGGGATTCGACATGAACACTGAAGCTTTCTTT
CDR3: CASGLVRMGFDMNTEAFF

V: TRBV7-9
size: many
J: TRBJ1-1
D: TRBD1
DNA: TGTGCCAGCACCCCTGACAGGGGGCAGAACACTGAAGCTTTCTTT
CDR3: CASTPDRGQNTEAFF

V: TRBV11-3
size: many
J: TRBJ1-1
D: TRBD1
DNA: TGTGCCAGCAGCTTACCCCCAGGCCGCAGGGGGTGGGCTGAAGCTTTCTTT
CDR3: CASSLPPGRRGWAEAFF

V: TRBV29-1
size: .
J: TRBJ2-1
D: .
DNA: TGCAGCGTTGTCCCGGTCAGGGATGAGCAGTTCTTC
CDR3: CSVVPVRDEQFF

V: TRBV6-5
size: .
J: TRBJ2-5
D: TRBD2
DNA: TGTGCCAGCAGTTACTCGAGGCTAGCGGGGGAAGAGACCCAGTACTTC
CDR3: CASSYSRLAGEETQYF

V: TRBV19
size: .
J: TRBJ2-3
D: TRBD2
DNA: TGTGCCAGTAATAGCGGGATTAGCACAGATACGCAGTATTTT
CDR3: CASNSGISTDTQYF

V: TRBV15
size: few
J: TRBJ2-4
D: .
DNA: TGTGCCACCAGCAAACCTGCTGAATCGGACATTCAGTACTTC
CDR3: CATSKPAESDIQYF

V: TRBV29-1
size: few
J: TRBJ2-1
D: .
DNA: TGCAGCGTTGTGGGACCGGGACACCCCGGGGAGCAGTTCTTC
CDR3: CSVVGPGHPGEQFF

V: TRBV20-1
size: many
J: TRBJ2-3
D: .
DNA: TGCAGTGCTAGAGATCGAACAGATGGGTTCACAGATACGCAGTATTTT
CDR3: CSARDRTDGFTDTQYF

V: TRBV3-1
size: many
J: TRBJ2-7
D: TRBD2
DNA: TGTGCCAGCAGCCAAGACCTAGCGGGAACAACCTACGAGCAGTACTTC
CDR3: CASSQDLAGTTYEQYF

V: TRBV28
size: many
J: TRBJ2-7
D: .
DNA: TGTGCCAGCAGGGAACGTTTGGGGGCCACCTACGAGCAGTACTTC
CDR3: CASRERLGATYEQYF

V: TRBV7-8
size: many
J: TRBJ2-2
D: TRBD2
DNA: TGTGCCAGCAGCCCTCTTAGCGGGCCTACGAACACCGGGGAGCTGTTTTTT
CDR3: CASSPLSGPTNTGELFF

V: TRBV6-1
size: many
J: TRBJ1-1
D: TRBD1
DNA: TGTGCCAGCAGTGGAGGACAGGCGGGAGCTTACACTGAAGCTTTCTTT
CDR3: CASSGGQAGAYTEAFF

V: TRBV5-1
size: .
J: TRBJ2-1
D: TRBD2
DNA: TGTGCCAGCAGCTCTCGACCAGGACTAGTAAATAATGAGCAGTTCTTC
CDR3: CASSSRPGLVNNEQFF

V: TRBV6-2/TRBV6-3
size: few
J: TRBJ2-1
D: .
DNA: TGTGCCAGCAGTTACAAGCTGTGGACGAGCTCCTACAATGAGCAGTTCTTC
CDR3: CASSYKLWTSSYNEQFF

V: TRBV29-1
size: .
J: TRBJ2-7
D: .
DNA: TGCAGCGAAAGGAAGAAGGAGGGCTACGAGCAGTACTTC
CDR3: CSERKKEGYEQYF

V: TRBV7-9
size: many
J: TRBJ2-7
D: .
DNA: TGTGCCAGCAGCTTAAAGGGAACCTACGAGCAGTACTTC
CDR3: CASSLKGTYEQYF

V: TRBV13
size: many
J: TRBJ2-7
D: .
DNA: TGTGCCAGCAGCCAAAGGCGAAGGACCTACGAGCAGTACTTC
CDR3: CASSQRRRTYEQYF

V: TRBV28
size: many
J: TRBJ1-1
D: .
DNA: TGTGCCAGCAGTCCCCCGGGACACCCCAACACTGAAGCTTTCTTT
CDR3: CASSPPGHPNTEAFF